This entry describes one TCR beta chain. The antigen remains undetermined. The sample comes from a study of OX40 agonist ivuxolimab in advanced cancers. Study results and limitations: There was clonal expansion of CD4+ and CD8+ blood T cells by week 6 at 0.1 to 3.0 mg/kg.

The data were produced by immunoSEQ multiplex PCR, yet TCRdb's version contains in-frame clones alone and is incomplete. This sample has 58,000 or so clones; nearly 90% occur once, and the top ten carry around 12%. Enrollment shut out patients with autoimmune disease history or systemic immunosuppression. This CDR3 has 11 amino acids. The V end lost 1 base, the J end lost 11 bases, and 6 bases lay between the germline ends. Per germline, CDR1 SEHNR and CDR2 FQNEAQ (reference sequence). Sequences were derived from CD4+ or CD8+ T cells sorted from blood, sampled in a trial of the OX40 agonist ivuxolimab. This rearrangement joins TRBV7-9 to TRBJ1-5; D is unclear. The clonotype was recovered from an adult with an advanced solid tumor such as melanoma, head and neck, liver or kidney cancer. The CDR3 bases are TGTGCCAGCAGCTTAGAAGGGTCCCAGCATTTT. Translated, it gives CASSLEGSQHF.